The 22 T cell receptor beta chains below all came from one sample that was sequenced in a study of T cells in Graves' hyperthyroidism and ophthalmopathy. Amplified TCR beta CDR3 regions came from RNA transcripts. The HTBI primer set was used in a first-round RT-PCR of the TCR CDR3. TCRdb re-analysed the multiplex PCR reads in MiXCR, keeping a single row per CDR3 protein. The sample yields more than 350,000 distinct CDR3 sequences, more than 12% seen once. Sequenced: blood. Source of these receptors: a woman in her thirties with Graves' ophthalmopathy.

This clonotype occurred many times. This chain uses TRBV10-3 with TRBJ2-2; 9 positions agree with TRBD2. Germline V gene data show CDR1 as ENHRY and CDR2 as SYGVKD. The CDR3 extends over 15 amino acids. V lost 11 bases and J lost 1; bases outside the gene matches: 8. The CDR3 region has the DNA TGTGCCTCTGCCTCACTAGCGGGGAACACCGGGGAGCTGTTTTTT. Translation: CASASLAGNTGELFF.

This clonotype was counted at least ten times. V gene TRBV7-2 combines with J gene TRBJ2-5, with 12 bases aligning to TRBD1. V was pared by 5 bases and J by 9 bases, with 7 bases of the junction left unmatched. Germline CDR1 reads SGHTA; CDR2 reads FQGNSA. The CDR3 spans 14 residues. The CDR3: CASSPRDRGPSQYF. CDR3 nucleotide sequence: TGTGCCAGCAGCCCCAGGGACAGGGGGCCTTCCCAGTACTTC. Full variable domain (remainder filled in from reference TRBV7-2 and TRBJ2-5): GAGVSQSPSNKVTEKGKDVELRCDPISGHTALYWYRQSLGQGLEFLIYFQGNSAPDKSGLPSDRFSAERTGGSVSTLTIQRTQQEDSAVYLCASSPRDRGPSQYFGPGTRLLVL.

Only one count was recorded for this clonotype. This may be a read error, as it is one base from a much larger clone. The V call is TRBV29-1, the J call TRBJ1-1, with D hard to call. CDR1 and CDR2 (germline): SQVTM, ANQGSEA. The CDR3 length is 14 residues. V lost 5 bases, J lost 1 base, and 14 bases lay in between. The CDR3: CSVSAGTQNTEAFF. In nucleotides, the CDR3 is TGCAGCGTTTCTGCCGGTACCCAGAACACTGAAGCTTTCTTT.

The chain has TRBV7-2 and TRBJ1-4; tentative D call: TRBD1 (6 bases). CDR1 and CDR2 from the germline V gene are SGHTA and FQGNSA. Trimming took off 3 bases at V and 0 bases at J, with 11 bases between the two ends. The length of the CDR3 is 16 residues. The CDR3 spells CASSLGGGATNEKLFF. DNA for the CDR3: TGTGCCAGCAGCTTGGGGGGGGGCGCAACTAATGAAAAACTGTTTTTT.

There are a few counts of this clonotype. DNA of the CDR3: TGTGCCAGCAGCGGGGATAGGGATCTGAATGAAAAACTGTTTTTT. It encodes CASSGDRDLNEKLFF. J is TRBJ1-4 and V is TRBV2; no firm D call. CDR3 length equals 15 residues. Germline loops: CDR1 SNHLY, CDR2 FYNNEI. Between the trimmed V and J ends, which lost 6 bases and 5 bases, there was a span of 16 bases.

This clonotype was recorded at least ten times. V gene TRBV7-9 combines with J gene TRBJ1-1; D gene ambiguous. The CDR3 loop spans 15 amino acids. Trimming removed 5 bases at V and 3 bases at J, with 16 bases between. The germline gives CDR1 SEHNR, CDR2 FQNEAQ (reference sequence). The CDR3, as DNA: TGTGCCAGCAGCCACCCAGGTTCTTCCGACACTGAAGCTTTCTTT. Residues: CASSHPGSSDTEAFF.

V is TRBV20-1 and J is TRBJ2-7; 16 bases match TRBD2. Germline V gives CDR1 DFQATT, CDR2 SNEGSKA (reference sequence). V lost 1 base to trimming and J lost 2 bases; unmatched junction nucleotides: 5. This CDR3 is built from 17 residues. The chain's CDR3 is CSARGSGTSGGAYEQYF. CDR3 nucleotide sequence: TGCAGTGCTAGAGGCTCCGGGACTAGCGGGGGGGCCTACGAGCAGTACTTC.

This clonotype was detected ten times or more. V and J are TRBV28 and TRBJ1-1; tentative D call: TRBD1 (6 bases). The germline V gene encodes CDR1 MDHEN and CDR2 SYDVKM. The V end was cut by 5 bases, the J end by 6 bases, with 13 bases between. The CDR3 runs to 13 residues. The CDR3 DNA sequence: TGTGCCAGCAGTCCTGGACAGCCTTCTGAAGCTTTCTTT. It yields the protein CASSPGQPSEAFF.

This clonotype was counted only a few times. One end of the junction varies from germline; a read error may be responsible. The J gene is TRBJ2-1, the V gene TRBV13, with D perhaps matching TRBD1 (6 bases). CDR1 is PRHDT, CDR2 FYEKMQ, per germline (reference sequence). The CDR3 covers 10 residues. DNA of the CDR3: TGTGCCAGCAGCTTTAACAGGGCGCTCTTC. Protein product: CASSFNRALF.

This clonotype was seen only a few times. The CDR3 region is CSVEDRNSRGYEQYF. The CDR3 nucleotides are TGCAGCGTTGAAGATCGCAACTCGAGGGGCTACGAGCAGTACTTC. The chain uses TRBV29-1 and TRBJ2-7, with D possibly being TRBD1 or TRBD2 (5 bases each). This CDR3 has 15 residues. The V gene's germline CDR1 is SQVTM and CDR2 ANQGSEA. Between the trimmed V and J ends, which lost 0 bases and 3 bases, there was a span of 15 bases.

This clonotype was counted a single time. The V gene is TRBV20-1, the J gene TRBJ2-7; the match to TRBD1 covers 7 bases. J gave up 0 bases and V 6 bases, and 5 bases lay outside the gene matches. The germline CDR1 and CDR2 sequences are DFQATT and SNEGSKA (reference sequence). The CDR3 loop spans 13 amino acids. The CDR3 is CSAFGQVSYEQYF. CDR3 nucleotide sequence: TGCAGTGCCTTCGGACAGGTCTCCTACGAGCAGTACTTC.

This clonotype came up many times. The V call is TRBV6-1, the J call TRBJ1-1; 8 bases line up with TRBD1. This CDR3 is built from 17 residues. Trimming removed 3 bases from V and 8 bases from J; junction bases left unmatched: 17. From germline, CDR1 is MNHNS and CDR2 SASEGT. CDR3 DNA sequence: TGTGCCAGCAGTGACCCTGGGCAGGCAGGGGGCGGTTCAGAAGCTTTCTTT. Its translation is CASSDPGQAGGGSEAFF.

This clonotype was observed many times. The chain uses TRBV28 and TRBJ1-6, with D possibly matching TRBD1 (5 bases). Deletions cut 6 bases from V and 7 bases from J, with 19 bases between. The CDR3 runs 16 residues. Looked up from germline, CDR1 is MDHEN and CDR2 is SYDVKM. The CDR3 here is CASRLVFGGLNSPLHF. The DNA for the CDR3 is TGTGCCAGCAGGCTTGTTTTCGGGGGGTTGAATTCACCCCTCCACTTT.

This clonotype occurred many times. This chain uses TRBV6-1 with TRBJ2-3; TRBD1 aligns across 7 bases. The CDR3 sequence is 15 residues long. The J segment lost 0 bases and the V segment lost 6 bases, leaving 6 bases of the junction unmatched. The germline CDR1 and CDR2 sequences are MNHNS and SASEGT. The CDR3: CASSRQGTSTDTQYF. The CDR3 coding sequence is TGTGCCAGCAGCAGACAGGGCACTAGCACAGATACGCAGTATTTT.

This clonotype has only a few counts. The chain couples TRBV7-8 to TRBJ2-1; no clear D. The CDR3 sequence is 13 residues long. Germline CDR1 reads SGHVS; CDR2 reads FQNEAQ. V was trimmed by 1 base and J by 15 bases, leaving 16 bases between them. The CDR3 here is CASSLGVILAPFF. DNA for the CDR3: TGTGCCAGCAGCTTAGGTGTGATCCTTGCTCCGTTCTTC. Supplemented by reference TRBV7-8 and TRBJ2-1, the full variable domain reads GAGVSQSPRYKVAKRGQDVALRCDPISGHVSLFWYQQALGQGPEFLTYFQNEAQLDKSGLPSDRFFAERPEGSVSTLKIQRTQQEDSAVYLCASSLGVILAPFFGPGTRLTVL.

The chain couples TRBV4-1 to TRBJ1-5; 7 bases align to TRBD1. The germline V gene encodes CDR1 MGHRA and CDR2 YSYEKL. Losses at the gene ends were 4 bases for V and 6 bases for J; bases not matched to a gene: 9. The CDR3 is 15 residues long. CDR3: CASSPRGQGGQPQHF. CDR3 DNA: TGCGCCAGCAGCCCTCGTGGGCAGGGGGGTCAGCCCCAGCATTTT.

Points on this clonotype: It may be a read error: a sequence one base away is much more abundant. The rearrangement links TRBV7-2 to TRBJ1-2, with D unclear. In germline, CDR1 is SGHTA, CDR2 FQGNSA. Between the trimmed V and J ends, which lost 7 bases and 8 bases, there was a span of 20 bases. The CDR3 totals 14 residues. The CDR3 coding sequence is TGTGCCAGCAACTCCGGACGCCGTTCCCGAGGCTACACCTTC. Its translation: CASNSGRRSRGYTF.

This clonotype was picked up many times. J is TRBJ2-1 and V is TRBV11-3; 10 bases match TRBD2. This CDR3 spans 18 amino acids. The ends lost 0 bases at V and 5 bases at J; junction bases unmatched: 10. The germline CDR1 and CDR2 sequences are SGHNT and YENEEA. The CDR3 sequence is CASSLDRLAGGFNNEQFF. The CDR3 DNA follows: TGTGCCAGCAGCTTAGATAGATTAGCGGGGGGTTTTAACAATGAGCAGTTCTTC.

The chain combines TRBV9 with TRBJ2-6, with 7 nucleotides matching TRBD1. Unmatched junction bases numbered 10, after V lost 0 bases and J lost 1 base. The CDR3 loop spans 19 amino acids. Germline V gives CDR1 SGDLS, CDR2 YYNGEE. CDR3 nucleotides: TGTGCCAGCAGCGTAGTAGGGGGCCGACCTCCTTCTGGGGCCAACGTCCTGACTTTC. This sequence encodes CASSVVGGRPPSGANVLTF.

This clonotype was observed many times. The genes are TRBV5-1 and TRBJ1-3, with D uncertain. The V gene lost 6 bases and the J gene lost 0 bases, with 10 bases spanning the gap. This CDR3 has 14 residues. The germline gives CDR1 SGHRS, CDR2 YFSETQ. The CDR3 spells CASNKGDSGNTIYF. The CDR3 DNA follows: TGCGCCAGCAACAAGGGTGACTCTGGAAACACCATATATTTT. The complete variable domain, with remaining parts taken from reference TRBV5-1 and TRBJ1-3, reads KAGVTQTPRYLIKTRGQQVTLSCSPISGHRSVSWYQQTPGQGLQFLFEYFSETQRNKGNFPGRFSGRQFSNSRSEMNVSTLELGDSALYLCASNKGDSGNTIYFGEGSWLTVV.

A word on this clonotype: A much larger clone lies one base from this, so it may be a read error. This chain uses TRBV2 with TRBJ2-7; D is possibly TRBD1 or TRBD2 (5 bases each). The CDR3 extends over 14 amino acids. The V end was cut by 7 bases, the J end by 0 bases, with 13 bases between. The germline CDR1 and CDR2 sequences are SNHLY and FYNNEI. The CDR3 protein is CASTEAGSSYEQYF. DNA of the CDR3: TGTGCCAGCACTGAGGCAGGGAGCTCCTACGAGCAGTACTTC.

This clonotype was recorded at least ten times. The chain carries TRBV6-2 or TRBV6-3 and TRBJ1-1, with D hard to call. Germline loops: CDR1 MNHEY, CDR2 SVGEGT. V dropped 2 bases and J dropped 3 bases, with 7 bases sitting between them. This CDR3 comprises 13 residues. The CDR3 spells CASSYAVHTEAFF. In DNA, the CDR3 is TGTGCCAGCAGTTACGCAGTTCACACTGAAGCTTTCTTT.